These T cell receptor beta chains were read from a single sample in a study of T-cell reconstitution after alpha-beta-depleted transplantation in children. TCRdb redid the calling of the PCR reads with MiXCR, one entry per CDR3 protein. Of more than 150,000 distinct CDR3 sequences listed, roughly 6.8% are singletons. The sequenced sample was PBMCs from the stem cell graft donor, obtained from the stem cell graft. Receptors originate from a human donor who donated a stem cell graft to a child with Wiskott-Aldrich syndrome. Each CDR3 is given with its conserved first and last residue.

J gene,V gene,CDR3 protein
TRBJ1-1,TRBV20-1,CSARMDRDYEAFF
TRBJ1-5,TRBV20-1,CSARQVGRQPQHF
TRBJ1-1,TRBV3-1,CASSPVGRITEAFF
TRBJ2-1,TRBV11-2,CASSLGGSSNEQFF
TRBJ1-1,TRBV3-1,CASSQEAGVNRNTEAFF
TRBJ1-1,TRBV12-3/TRBV12-4,CASSLAWRNTEAFF
TRBJ2-2,TRBV2,CASSRGFSSNTGELFF
TRBJ1-3,TRBV5-1,CASSLGSAGNTIYF
TRBJ1-1,TRBV19,CASTPPWGTEAFF
TRBJ2-7,TRBV20-1,CSARSAGGTSPNEQYF
TRBJ1-5,TRBV28,CASSPTAGQGSNQPQHF
TRBJ1-2,TRBV3-1,CASSQVASSGYTF
TRBJ2-4,TRBV20-1,CSASDGTRGVKNIQYF
TRBJ2-3,TRBV15,CATSRDIGLAGARADTQYF
TRBJ2-2,TRBV27,CASNDRRTGELFF
TRBJ2-1,TRBV3-1,CASSRGGAPRGEQFF
TRBJ1-1,TRBV29-1,CSVRTGGGLDTEAFF
TRBJ2-7,TRBV19,CASSGKPGGRTYEQYF
TRBJ1-5,TRBV12-3/TRBV12-4,CASRDSNQPQHF
TRBJ1-2,TRBV7-2,CASSLRGGEGVNYGYTF
TRBJ1-1,TRBV7-2,CASSLDYRGGTEAFF
TRBJ2-2,TRBV2,CASFGQGPGELFF
TRBJ1-4,TRBV18,CASSPNRDSPEKLFF
TRBJ2-1,TRBV20-1,CSATPGRFINEQFF
TRBJ2-3,TRBV29-1,CSARAPQTASTDTQYF
TRBJ1-1,TRBV9,CASSETGGEYTEAFF
TRBJ1-2,TRBV5-6,CASSLVGNYGYTF
TRBJ2-7,TRBV3-1,CASSGVNEQYF
TRBJ1-4,TRBV7-2,CASSLDRDEKLFF
TRBJ2-5,TRBV29-1,CSVTMMPVETQYF
TRBJ1-1,TRBV5-1,CASSGGRAEAFF
TRBJ2-7,TRBV20-1,CSVLGSGTPSYEQYF
TRBJ1-5,TRBV3-1,CASSSQGADQPQHF
TRBJ1-1,TRBV21-1,CASSPAGGIMNTEAFF
TRBJ2-7,TRBV28,CASSRIYEQYF
TRBJ2-3,TRBV5-1,CASSIPGTGYQYF
TRBJ2-7,TRBV27,CASSLIQGPTEQYF
TRBJ2-3,TRBV7-7,CASSPGGQGRSQYF
TRBJ2-1,TRBV25-1,CASSLGTSGMSGEQFF
TRBJ2-3,TRBV20-1,CSARDSGAGGDTQYF
TRBJ1-2,TRBV7-2,CASSLISIGGFYTF
TRBJ1-1,TRBV6-5,CASSYGGETEAFF
TRBJ1-5,TRBV12-3/TRBV12-4,CASGRLDQPQHF
TRBJ2-3,TRBV11-2,CASSLVTVGQATQYF
TRBJ2-7,TRBV7-9,CASSFLSYEQYF
TRBJ1-2,TRBV12-3/TRBV12-4,CASSLGKGYTF
TRBJ2-7,TRBV29-1,CSVRDSSSYEQYF
TRBJ2-7,TRBV5-1,CASREGSPYEQYF
TRBJ1-2,TRBV24-1,CATSDPGQGDYGYTF
TRBJ1-1,TRBV30,CAWSVMGMNTEAFF
TRBJ1-1,TRBV4-3,CASSRVQTYTEAFF
TRBJ2-3,TRBV20-1,CSARPPRADTQYF
TRBJ1-1,TRBV29-1,CSVPQGIGTEAFF
TRBJ1-2,TRBV7-2,CASSVGHNYGYTF
TRBJ2-2,TRBV5-1,CASSGQRYTGELFF
TRBJ2-3,TRBV10-2,CASSSNRLAGFTDTQYF
TRBJ2-1,TRBV14,CASSQASYNEQFF
TRBJ1-1,TRBV12-3/TRBV12-4,CASSSGTGKTEAFF
TRBJ2-3,TRBV12-3/TRBV12-4,CASTPNTGGAGTDTQYF
TRBJ2-7,TRBV12-3/TRBV12-4,CASSWGDLSYEQYF